Listed here are 8 T cell receptor beta chains from one sample, sequenced in a study of response to subunit inactivated influenza vaccine. A single record per CDR3 protein comes from TCRdb applying MiXCR to the RT-PCR reads. The sample lists 710,000 or so distinct CDR3 sequences; approximately 15% were seen once. The material was PBMCs from blood, obtained 11 to 12 days after vaccination. The receptors stem from a man aged 50-59 years who received an inactivated influenza vaccine.

This clonotype was seen a few times. The CDR3 spells CASSLAGRLSNEQFF. Here the CDR3 DNA reads TGCGCCAGCAGCCTAGCGGGGCGATTGAGCAATGAGCAGTTCTTC. The V call is TRBV5-1, the J call TRBJ2-1, with 9 positions matching TRBD2. From germline, CDR1 is SGHRS and CDR2 YFSETQ. J gave up 6 bases and V 4 bases, and 8 bases lay outside the gene matches. The CDR3 is 15 amino acids.

This chain links TRBV20-1 with TRBJ1-2; the D gene is possibly TRBD1 (6 bases). Trimming stripped 5 bases from V and 9 bases from J, with 13 bases between. This CDR3 comprises 11 residues. Per germline, CDR1 DFQATT and CDR2 SNEGSKA (reference sequence). The DNA for the CDR3 is TGCAGTGCTCCTCAGGGGCTTCGCTACACCTTC. This codes for CSAPQGLRYTF.

The chain employs TRBV30 and TRBJ2-7; D is unclear. This CDR3 has 12 residues. Per germline, CDR1 GTSNPN and CDR2 SVGIG (reference sequence). The ends were cut back, 3 bases at V and 5 bases at J, with 11 bases in the middle. The CDR3 loop reads CAWSLGGDEQYF. The CDR3 DNA is TGTGCCTGGAGCCTTGGTGGGGACGAGCAGTACTTC.

The genes are TRBV5-1 and TRBJ2-5; D is ambiguous. The germline gives CDR1 SGHRS, CDR2 YFSETQ. Trimming took 0 bases from V and 7 from J, leaving 13 bases between them. CDR3 size: 14 residues. This chain's CDR3 is CASSLVSDSATQYF. Here the CDR3 DNA reads TGCGCCAGCAGCTTGGTTTCCGATTCGGCGACCCAGTACTTC.

V and J are TRBV7-2 and TRBJ2-7, with 7 bases that match TRBD1. Germline-derived CDR1 and CDR2 are SGHTA and FQGNSA. CDR3 length equals 16 residues. The ends lost 1 base at V and 1 base at J; junction bases unmatched: 7. Written as DNA, the CDR3 is TGTGCCAGCAGCTTAGGATGGGGCAGGGGGTCCTACGAGCAGTACTTC. Amino acids: CASSLGWGRGSYEQYF.

This clonotype was detected only a few times. The chain couples TRBV7-9 to TRBJ2-7; no reliable D call. Trimming left V 0 bases short and J 1 base short, with 13 bases between. Germline lookup yields CDR1 SEHNR and CDR2 FQNEAQ (reference sequence). The CDR3 extends over 16 amino acids. CDR3 coding DNA: TGTGCCAGCAGCTTAGCGCTAGGCTTAGAGTCCTACGAGCAGTACTTC. It yields the protein CASSLALGLESYEQYF.

The V and J genes are TRBV5-5 and TRBJ2-1, with D unclear. The CDR3 runs 15 residues. From germline, CDR1 is SGHKS and CDR2 YYEKEE (reference sequence). V lost 4 bases and J lost 6, with 17 bases in between. CDR3 sequence: CASSRTELVSNEQFF. In DNA form, the CDR3 reads TGTGCCAGCAGCCGGACCGAACTTGTCAGCAATGAGCAGTTCTTC.

The rearrangement uses TRBV20-1 and TRBJ2-2; the match to TRBD2 covers 7 bases. The CDR3 has 16 amino acids. V was pared by 2 bases and J by 7 bases, with 13 bases of the junction left unmatched. Germline CDR1 is DFQATT and CDR2 is SNEGSKA (reference sequence). CDR3 bases: TGCAGTGCTAGATCCGGATCCCGGGGGGAGGGCGGGGAGCTGTTTTTT. Translated, it gives CSARSGSRGEGGELFF.